In its sample, the clone carrying this TCR beta chain was seen a few times. Its target is unknown. Germline V gene sequence: CDR1 SGHVS, CDR2 FQNEAQ. This CDR3 region has 15 residues. The V gene lost 5 bases and the J gene lost 5 bases, with 16 bases spanning the gap. One entry per CDR3 protein, called by TCRdb with MiXCR from the reads. The sample has roughly 500,000 distinct CDR3 sequences, roughly 42% seen once; the top ten hold roughly two fifths. The data were obtained in a study of T cell repertoires in cytomegalovirus infection. Study-level results: Dominating the ex vivo response were HLA-C-restricted CMV-specific TCR beta clonotypes.

This sample comprised cultured PBMCs, obtained from culture after CMV antigen stimulation. The chain has TRBV7-8 and TRBJ1-5; tentative D call: TRBD1 (5 bases). The TCR comes from a human donor in good health (CMV status not recorded). Some clones in this sample may be carry-over from other donors' samples. The CDR3 spells CASSPNRDLHQPQHF. The CDR3 DNA sequence: TGTGCCAGCAGCCCGAACCGGGACCTCCATCAGCCCCAGCATTTT.